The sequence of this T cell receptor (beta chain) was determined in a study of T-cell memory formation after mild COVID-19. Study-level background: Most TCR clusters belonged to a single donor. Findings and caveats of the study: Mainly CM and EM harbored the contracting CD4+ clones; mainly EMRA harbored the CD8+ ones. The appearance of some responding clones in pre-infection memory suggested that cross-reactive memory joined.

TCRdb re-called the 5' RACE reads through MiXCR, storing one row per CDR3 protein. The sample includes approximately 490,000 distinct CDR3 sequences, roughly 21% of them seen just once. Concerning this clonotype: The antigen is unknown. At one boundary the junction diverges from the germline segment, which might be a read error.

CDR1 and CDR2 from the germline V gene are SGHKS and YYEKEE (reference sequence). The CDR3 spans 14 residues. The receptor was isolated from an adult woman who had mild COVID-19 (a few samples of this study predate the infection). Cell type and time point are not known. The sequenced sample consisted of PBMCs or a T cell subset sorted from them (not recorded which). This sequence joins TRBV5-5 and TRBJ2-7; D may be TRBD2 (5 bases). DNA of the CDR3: TGTGACAGCAGCTTAGCAGCGGTCTCCTACGAGCAGTACTTC. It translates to CDSSLAAVSYEQYF. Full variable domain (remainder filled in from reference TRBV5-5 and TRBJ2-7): DAGVTQSPTHLIKTRGQQVTLRCSPISGHKSVSWYQQVLGQGPQFIFQYYEKEERGRGNFPDRFSARQFPNYSSELNVNALLLGDSALYLCDSSLAAVSYEQYFGPGTRLTVT.